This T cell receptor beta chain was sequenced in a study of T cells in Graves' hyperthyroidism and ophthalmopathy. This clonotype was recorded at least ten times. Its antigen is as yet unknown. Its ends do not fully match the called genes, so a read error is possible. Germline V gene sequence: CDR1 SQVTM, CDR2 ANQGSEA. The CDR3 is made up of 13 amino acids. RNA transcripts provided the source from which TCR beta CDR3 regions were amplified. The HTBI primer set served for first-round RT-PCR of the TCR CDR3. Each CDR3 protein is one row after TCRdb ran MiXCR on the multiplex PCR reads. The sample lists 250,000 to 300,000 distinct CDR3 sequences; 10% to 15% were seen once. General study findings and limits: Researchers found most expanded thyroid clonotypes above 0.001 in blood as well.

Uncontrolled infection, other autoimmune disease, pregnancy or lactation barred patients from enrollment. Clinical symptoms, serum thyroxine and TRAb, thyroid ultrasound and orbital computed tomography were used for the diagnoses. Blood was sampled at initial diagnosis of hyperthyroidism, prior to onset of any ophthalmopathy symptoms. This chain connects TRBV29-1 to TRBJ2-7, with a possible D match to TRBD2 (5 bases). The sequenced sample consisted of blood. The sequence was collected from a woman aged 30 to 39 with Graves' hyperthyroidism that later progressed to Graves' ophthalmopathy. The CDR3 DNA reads TGCAGCGTGGAAGGTGGGAGAGGGTACGAGCAGTACTTC. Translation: CSVEGGRGYEQYF.